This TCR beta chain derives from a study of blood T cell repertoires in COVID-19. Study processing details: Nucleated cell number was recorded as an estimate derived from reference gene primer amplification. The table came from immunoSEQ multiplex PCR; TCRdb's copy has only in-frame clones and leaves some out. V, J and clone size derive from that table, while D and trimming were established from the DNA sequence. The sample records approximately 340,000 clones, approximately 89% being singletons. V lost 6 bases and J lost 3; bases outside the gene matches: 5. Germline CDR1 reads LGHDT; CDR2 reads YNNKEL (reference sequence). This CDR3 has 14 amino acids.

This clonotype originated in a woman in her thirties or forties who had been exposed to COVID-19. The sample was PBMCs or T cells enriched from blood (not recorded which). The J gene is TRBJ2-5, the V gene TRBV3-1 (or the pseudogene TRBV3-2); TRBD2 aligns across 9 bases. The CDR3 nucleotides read TGTGCCAGCAGTCGTAGCGGGGGCAAAGAGACCCAGTACTTC. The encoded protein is CASSRSGGKETQYF.